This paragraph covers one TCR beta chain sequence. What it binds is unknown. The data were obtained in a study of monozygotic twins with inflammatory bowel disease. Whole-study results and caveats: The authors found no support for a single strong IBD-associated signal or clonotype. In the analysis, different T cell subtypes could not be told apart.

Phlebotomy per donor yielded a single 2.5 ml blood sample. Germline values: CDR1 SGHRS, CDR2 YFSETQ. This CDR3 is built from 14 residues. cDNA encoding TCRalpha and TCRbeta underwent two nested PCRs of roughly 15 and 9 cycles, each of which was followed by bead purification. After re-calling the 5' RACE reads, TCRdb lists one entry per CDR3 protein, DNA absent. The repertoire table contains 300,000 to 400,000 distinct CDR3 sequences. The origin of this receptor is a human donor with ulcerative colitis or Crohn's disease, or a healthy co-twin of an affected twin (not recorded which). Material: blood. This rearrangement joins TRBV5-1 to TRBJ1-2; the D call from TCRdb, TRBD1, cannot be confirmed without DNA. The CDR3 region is CASSLAQGDGGYTF.